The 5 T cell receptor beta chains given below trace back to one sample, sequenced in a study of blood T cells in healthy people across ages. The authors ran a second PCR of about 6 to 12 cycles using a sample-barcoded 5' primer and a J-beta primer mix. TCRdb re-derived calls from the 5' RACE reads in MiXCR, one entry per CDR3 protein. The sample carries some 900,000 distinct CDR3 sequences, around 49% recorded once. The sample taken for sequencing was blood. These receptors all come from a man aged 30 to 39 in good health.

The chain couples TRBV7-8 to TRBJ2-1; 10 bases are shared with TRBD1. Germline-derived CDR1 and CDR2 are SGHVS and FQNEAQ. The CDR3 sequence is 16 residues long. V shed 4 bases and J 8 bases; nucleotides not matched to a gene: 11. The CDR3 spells CASSSDRGRIFDEQFF. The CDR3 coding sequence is TGTGCCAGCAGCTCCGACAGGGGGCGAATATTCGATGAGCAGTTCTTC.

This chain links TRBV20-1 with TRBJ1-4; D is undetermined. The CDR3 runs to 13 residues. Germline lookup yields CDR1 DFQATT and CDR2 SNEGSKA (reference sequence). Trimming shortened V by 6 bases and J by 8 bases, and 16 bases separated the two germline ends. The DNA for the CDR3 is TGCAGTGCCGCGCTAGGGCCCATGGAAAAACTGTTTTTT. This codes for CSAALGPMEKLFF.

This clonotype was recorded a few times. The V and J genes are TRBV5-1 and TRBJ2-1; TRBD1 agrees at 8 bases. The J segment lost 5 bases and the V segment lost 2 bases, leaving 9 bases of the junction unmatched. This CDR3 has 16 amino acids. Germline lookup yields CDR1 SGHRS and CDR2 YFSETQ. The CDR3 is CASSLRQGKSHNEQFF. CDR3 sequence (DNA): TGCGCCAGCAGCTTAAGACAGGGGAAGAGCCACAATGAGCAGTTCTTC.

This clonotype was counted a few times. Here the CDR3 DNA reads TGTGCCAGCAGCCAAGCCACTTACTATGGCTACACCTTC. Its protein product is CASSQATYYGYTF. This chain joins TRBV3-1 and TRBJ1-2, with unresolved D. Trimming removed 1 base at V and 3 bases at J, with 6 bases between. The CDR3 consists of 13 residues. Per the germline V gene, CDR1 is LGHDT and CDR2 is YNNKEL (reference sequence).

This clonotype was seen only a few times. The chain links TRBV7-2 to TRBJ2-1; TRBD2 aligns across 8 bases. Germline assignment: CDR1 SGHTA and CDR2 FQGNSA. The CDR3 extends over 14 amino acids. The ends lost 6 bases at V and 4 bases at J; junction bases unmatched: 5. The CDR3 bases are TGTGCCAGCAGTCCGCGGGGGGCGTACAATGAGCAGTTCTTC. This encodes CASSPRGAYNEQFF. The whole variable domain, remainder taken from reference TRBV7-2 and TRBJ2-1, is GAGVSQSPSNKVTEKGKDVELRCDPISGHTALYWYRQSLGQGLEFLIYFQGNSAPDKSGLPSDRFSAERTGGSVSTLTIQRTQQEDSAVYLCASSPRGAYNEQFFGPGTRLTVL.